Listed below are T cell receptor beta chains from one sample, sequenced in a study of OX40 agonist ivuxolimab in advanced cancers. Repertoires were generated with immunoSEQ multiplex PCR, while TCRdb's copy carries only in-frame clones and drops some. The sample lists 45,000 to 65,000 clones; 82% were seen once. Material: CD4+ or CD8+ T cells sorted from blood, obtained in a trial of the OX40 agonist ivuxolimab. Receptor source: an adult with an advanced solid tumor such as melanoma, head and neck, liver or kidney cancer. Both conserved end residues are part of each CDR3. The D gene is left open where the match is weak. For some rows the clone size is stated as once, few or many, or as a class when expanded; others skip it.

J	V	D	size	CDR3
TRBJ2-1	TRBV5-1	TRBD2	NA	CASSLVYGGDSYNEQFF
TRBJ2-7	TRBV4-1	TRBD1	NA	CASSRDRGLYEQYF
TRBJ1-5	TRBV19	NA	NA	CASSIESGITQPQHF
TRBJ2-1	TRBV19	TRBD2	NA	CASSTTSGGLEQFF
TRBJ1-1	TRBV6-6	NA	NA	CASSSSGQKNTEAFF
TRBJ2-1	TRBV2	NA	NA	CASSATRDDSYNEQFF
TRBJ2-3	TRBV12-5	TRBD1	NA	CASGLVPGQGIADTQYF
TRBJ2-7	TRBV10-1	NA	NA	CASSEGDGTYEQYF
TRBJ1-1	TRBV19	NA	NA	CASSIGVLHVNTEAFF
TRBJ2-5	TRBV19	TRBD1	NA	CASSKGALETQYF
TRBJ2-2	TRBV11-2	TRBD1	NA	CASSLGRTGNTGELFF
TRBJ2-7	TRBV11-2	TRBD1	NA	CASSSRQGGGEQYF
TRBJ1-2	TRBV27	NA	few	CASSPQGTYGYTF
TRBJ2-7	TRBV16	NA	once	CASSQSLGGYEQYF
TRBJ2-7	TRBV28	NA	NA	CASTQAGTSYEQYF
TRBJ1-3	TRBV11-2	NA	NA	CASSLDGGISGNTIYF
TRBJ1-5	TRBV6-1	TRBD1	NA	CASGPRQGGEPQHF
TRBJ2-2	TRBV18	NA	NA	CASSPSRQGGAGELFF
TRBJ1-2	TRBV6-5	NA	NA	CASGWDYGYTF
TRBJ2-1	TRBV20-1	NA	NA	CSASDEQFF
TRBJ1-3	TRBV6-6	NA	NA	CASSVLAGNTIYF
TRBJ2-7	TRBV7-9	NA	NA	CASSSSDSQAYEQYF
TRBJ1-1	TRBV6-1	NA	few	CASSGGVTLTEAFF
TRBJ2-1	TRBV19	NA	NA	CASGSYNEQFF
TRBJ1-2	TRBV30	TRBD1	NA	CAWMRDRASSFGYTF
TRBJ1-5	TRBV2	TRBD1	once	CASSGGGQSNQPQHF
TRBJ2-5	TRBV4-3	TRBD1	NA	CASSQEEGWTGDGETQYF
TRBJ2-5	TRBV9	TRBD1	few	CASSRRQGQYQETQYF
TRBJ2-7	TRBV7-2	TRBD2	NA	CASSLDRGVHEQYF
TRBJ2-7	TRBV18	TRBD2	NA	CASSSTAGGISYEQYF
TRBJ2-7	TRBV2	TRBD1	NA	CASSRQGRYEQYF
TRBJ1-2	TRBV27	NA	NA	CASSKGLSNYGYTF
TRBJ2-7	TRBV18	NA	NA	CASSPQGDEQYF
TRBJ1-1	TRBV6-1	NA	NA	CASSVGRVGRAEAFF
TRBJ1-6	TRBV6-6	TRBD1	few	CASSPSGTANSPLHF
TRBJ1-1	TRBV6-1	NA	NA	CASNKQGSTEAFF
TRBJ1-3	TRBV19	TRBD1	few	CASSSQTGQAGNTIYF
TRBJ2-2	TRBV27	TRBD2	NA	CASSFRGSMTGELFF
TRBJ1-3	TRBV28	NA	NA	CASSLTQVASGNTIYF
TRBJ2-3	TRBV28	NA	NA	CASVRGTDTQYF
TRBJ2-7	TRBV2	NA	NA	CASSRVGASYEQYF